This T cell receptor (beta chain) originates from a study of blood T cell repertoires in COVID-19. About the study: Both acute and convalescent COVID-19 samples were obtained from the United States, Italy and Spain. Nucleic acid was either cDNA or gDNA, and it came from T cells, B-cell-depleted T cells, or PBMCs.

Per the original methods: Scientists estimated how many nucleated cells there were by amplifying reference gene primers. The data were produced by immunoSEQ multiplex PCR, yet TCRdb's version contains in-frame clones alone and is incomplete. V and J calls plus clone size are reproduced from that table; the DNA served to infer D and trimming. Of under 75,000 clones in the sample, about four fifths were seen once. The J segment lost 1 base and the V segment lost 7 bases, leaving 7 bases of the junction unmatched. The CDR3 runs 15 residues. Germline V gene lookup returns CDR1 SGHVS and CDR2 FQNEAQ. The origin of this receptor is a woman in her fifties or sixties with acute or convalescent COVID-19. The sequenced material came from peripheral blood. The V call is TRBV7-8, the J call TRBJ1-1; 9 nucleotides agree with TRBD1. The CDR3 DNA reads as TGTGCCAGCACCATACAGGGGGCGTCGAACACTGAAGCTTTCTTT. Translating gives CASTIQGASNTEAFF.